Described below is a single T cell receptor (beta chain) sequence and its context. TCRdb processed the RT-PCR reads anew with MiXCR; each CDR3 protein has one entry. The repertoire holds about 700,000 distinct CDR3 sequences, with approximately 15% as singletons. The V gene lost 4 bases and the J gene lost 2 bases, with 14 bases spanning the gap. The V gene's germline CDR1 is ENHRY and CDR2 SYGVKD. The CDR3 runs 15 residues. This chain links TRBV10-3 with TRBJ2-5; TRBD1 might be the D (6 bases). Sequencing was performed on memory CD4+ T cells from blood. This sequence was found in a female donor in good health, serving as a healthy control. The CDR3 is CAISATGRQQETQYF. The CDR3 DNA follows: TGTGCCATCAGTGCAACAGGGCGACAACAAGAGACCCAGTACTTC.